This entry lists 21 T cell receptor beta chains sequenced from one sample in a study of OX40 agonist ivuxolimab in advanced cancers. The method was immunoSEQ multiplex PCR; TCRdb's version includes in-frame clones alone and lacks a portion of them. The data hold approximately 100,000 clones, with 92% observed a single time. This sample comprised CD4+ or CD8+ T cells sorted from blood, obtained in a trial of the OX40 agonist ivuxolimab. The receptors stem from an adult with an advanced solid tumor such as melanoma, head and neck, liver or kidney cancer.

The chain couples TRBV19 to TRBJ2-3; maybe TRBD1 (5 bases). Per germline, CDR1 LNHDA and CDR2 SQIVND (reference sequence). Between the trimmed V and J ends, which lost 6 bases and 0 bases, there was a span of 13 bases. There are 15 residues in the CDR3. The CDR3 coding sequence is TGTGCCAGTAGGCCGTCGGACACTAGCACAGATACGCAGTATTTT. Its translation is CASRPSDTSTDTQYF.

Only one count was recorded for this clone. Distinct nucleotide sequences in the sample also encode this CDR3. This chain connects TRBV2 to TRBJ1-4; no clear D. Germline-derived CDR1 and CDR2 are SNHLY and FYNNEI. The V end was cut by 7 bases, the J end by 8 bases, with 14 bases between. CDR3 length equals 13 residues. In DNA, the CDR3 is TGTGCCAGCAAGGGTTTTTCCAACGAAAAACTGTTTTTT. Protein: CASKGFSNEKLFF.

The V gene is TRBV7-2, the J gene TRBJ2-7; D is undetermined. The CDR3 sequence is 15 residues long. V was trimmed by 5 bases and J by 4 bases, leaving 18 bases between them. Germline assignment: CDR1 SGHTA and CDR2 FQGNSA. The CDR3 here is CASSQGLGGVYEQYF. In DNA form, the CDR3 reads TGTGCCAGCAGCCAAGGGCTGGGCGGAGTATACGAGCAGTACTTC. The variable domain in full, with the rest retrieved from reference TRBV7-2 and TRBJ2-7, is GAGVSQSPSNKVTEKGKDVELRCDPISGHTALYWYRQSLGQGLEFLIYFQGNSAPDKSGLPSDRFSAERTGGSVSTLTIQRTQQEDSAVYLCASSQGLGGVYEQYFGPGTRLTVT.

This clone was detected once. The chain couples TRBV9 to TRBJ1-1, with D possibly TRBD1 on 6 matching bases. The CDR3 covers 16 residues. The germline V and J ends were trimmed by 4 bases and 4 bases, with 20 bases remaining between them. Per germline, CDR1 SGDLS and CDR2 YYNGEE. Here the CDR3 reads CASSPSPGQRSTEAFF. DNA for the CDR3: TGTGCCAGCAGCCCTAGTCCTGGACAGAGGAGCACTGAAGCTTTCTTT.

This clone showed up just once. V is TRBV28 and J is TRBJ1-2, with D tentatively TRBD1 (5 bases). Germline V CDR1 and CDR2: MDHEN, SYDVKM. Trimming removed 2 bases at V and 9 bases at J, with 10 bases between. The CDR3 spans 12 residues. CDR3: CASSLGGLSYTF. The CDR3 nucleotides read TGTGCCAGCAGTTTAGGGGGTTTGAGCTACACCTTC.

This chain connects TRBV30 to TRBJ1-6; D is unresolved. The CDR3 extends over 14 amino acids. Germline V gene data show CDR1 as GTSNPN and CDR2 as SVGIG (reference sequence). The germline V and J ends were trimmed by 2 bases and 10 bases, with 15 bases remaining between them. This CDR3 is CAWSQIPAGSPLHF. CDR3 nucleotide sequence: TGTGCCTGGAGTCAGATCCCGGCAGGATCACCCCTCCACTTT.

The gene calls are TRBV6-1 and TRBJ2-7; D is unclear. Trimming took off 5 bases at V and 6 bases at J, with 8 bases between the two ends. The germline gives CDR1 MNHNS, CDR2 SASEGT. CDR3 size: 11 residues. This chain's CDR3 is CASSYGVEQYF. CDR3 DNA: TGTGCCAGCAGTTACGGTGTCGAGCAGTACTTC.

This rearrangement joins TRBV9 to TRBJ2-1; D uncertain. The V gene's germline CDR1 is SGDLS and CDR2 YYNGEE. This CDR3 comprises 14 residues. The V end was cut by 0 bases, the J end by 8 bases, with 12 bases between. Here the CDR3 reads CASSVVPNGDEQFF. The CDR3 DNA reads as TGTGCCAGCAGCGTAGTGCCGAATGGAGATGAGCAGTTCTTC.

The rearrangement links TRBV30 to TRBJ1-6, with 7 nucleotides matching TRBD1. Unmatched junction bases numbered 4, after V lost 4 bases and J lost 10 bases. CDR3 length: 12 residues. Germline V CDR1 and CDR2: GTSNPN, SVGIG (reference sequence). CDR3 region: CAWTGGYSPLHF. CDR3 sequence (DNA): TGTGCCTGGACAGGGGGGTACTCACCCCTCCACTTT.

This clone was observed once. V and J are TRBV23-1 and TRBJ2-5, with 7 positions matching TRBD2. TRBV23-1 is marked as an open reading frame, function uncertain. Unmatched junction bases numbered 29, after V lost 2 bases and J lost 2 bases. The CDR3 contains 23 residues. The CDR3 loop is CASSQTLGGRGAGRGTPQETQYF. As DNA, the CDR3 is TGCGCCAGCAGTCAAACCCTCGGGGGACGTGGCGCAGGGCGGGGGACTCCACAAGAGACCCAGTACTTC.

The V gene is TRBV2, the J gene TRBJ1-2; D is unclear. V gave up 6 bases and J gave up 6 bases, with 14 bases separating them. Germline CDR1 reads SNHLY; CDR2 reads FYNNEI. The CDR3 contains 13 residues. The CDR3 here is CASSMAGIDGYTF. The CDR3 nucleotides read TGTGCCAGCAGCATGGCAGGAATCGATGGCTACACCTTC. Combining the CDR3 with reference TRBV2 and TRBJ1-2 gives the whole variable domain EPEVTQTPSHQVTQMGQEVILRCVPISNHLYFYWYRQILGQKVEFLVSFYNNEISEKSEIFDDQFSVERPDGSNFTLKIRSTKLEDSAMYFCASSMAGIDGYTFGSGTRLTVV.

The chain has TRBV15 and TRBJ2-3; D is possibly TRBD2 (6 bases). Germline values: CDR1 LNHNV, CDR2 YYDKDF (reference sequence). The ends were cut back, 6 bases at V and 5 bases at J, with 12 bases in the middle. CDR3 length: 13 amino acids. CDR3 loop: CATSKNSGDTQYF. DNA of the CDR3: TGTGCCACCAGTAAGAATAGCGGAGATACGCAGTATTTT.

This clone was recorded a few times. V usage is TRBV28 and J usage is TRBJ2-5; D is undetermined. Germline V gene sequence: CDR1 MDHEN, CDR2 SYDVKM. V was trimmed by 6 bases and J by 5 bases, leaving 13 bases between them. The CDR3 spans 13 residues. As DNA, the CDR3 is TGTGCCAGCAGACCGCCCGAGCCCGAGACCCAGTACTTC. It encodes CASRPPEPETQYF.

The chain joins TRBV7-9 to TRBJ2-7; 9 bases align to TRBD1. The CDR3 is 14 amino acids. The J segment lost 6 bases and the V segment lost 7 bases, leaving 10 bases of the junction unmatched. Germline V lookup: CDR1 SEHNR, CDR2 FQNEAQ (reference sequence). The DNA for the CDR3 is TGTGCCAGCAACAAACAGGGGGCAAGGGGCGAGCAGTACTTC. Translated, it gives CASNKQGARGEQYF.

The V gene is TRBV6-6, the J gene TRBJ2-1; 8 bases match TRBD2. The CDR3 is 14 amino acids. The trim removed 6 bases at V and 7 bases at J, leaving 8 bases unmatched. Germline V gives CDR1 MNHNY, CDR2 SVGAGI (reference sequence). CDR3 in amino acids: CASREAGGGNEQFF. CDR3 nucleotides: TGTGCCAGCAGGGAGGCAGGCGGGGGGAATGAGCAGTTCTTC.

This sequence joins TRBV5-1 and TRBJ2-3, with TRBD2 matching over 9 bases. The CDR3 length is 16 residues. With V trimmed by 4 bases and J by 5 bases, 11 bases remained unmatched. Germline V gene sequence: CDR1 SGHRS, CDR2 YFSETQ. CDR3 DNA sequence: TGCGCCAGCAGCAGATTAGCGGGGGCGGGAGAAGATACGCAGTATTTT. Translating it yields CASSRLAGAGEDTQYF.

CDR3 region: CASSYTTSRGPEKLFF. CDR3 in DNA: TGTGCCAGCAGTTACACGACCTCCAGGGGGCCCGAAAAACTGTTTTTT. This chain links TRBV6-5 with TRBJ1-4; 8 positions agree with TRBD1. V was pared by 2 bases and J by 8 bases, with 10 bases of the junction left unmatched. The germline CDR1 and CDR2 sequences are MNHEY and SVGAGI. The CDR3 sequence is 16 residues long.

DNA for the CDR3: TGTGCCAGCAGCCCCGAAACCTACAATGAGCAGTTCTTC. Its protein product is CASSPETYNEQFF. This chain connects TRBV6-6 to TRBJ2-1; D unresolved. The CDR3 has 13 amino acids. Germline CDR1 MNHNY, CDR2 SVGAGI (reference sequence). V lost 6 bases to trimming and J lost 2 bases, with 8 bases between them.

The chain joins TRBV4-1 to TRBJ2-1; D may be TRBD1 or TRBD2 (5 bases each). Looked up from germline, CDR1 is MGHRA and CDR2 is YSYEKL. The CDR3 runs 16 residues. With 0 bases removed from V and 6 bases from J, the gap between germline ends came to 15 bases. DNA of the CDR3: TGCGCCAGCAGCCAAGATCGGGGCGCATTCGGCAATGAGCAGTTCTTC. Translated: CASSQDRGAFGNEQFF.

The rearrangement links TRBV7-9 to TRBJ1-4; D uncertain. The CDR3 contains 14 residues. Germline values: CDR1 SEHNR, CDR2 FQNEAQ (reference sequence). The ends were cut back, 5 bases at V and 4 bases at J, with 11 bases in the middle. This CDR3 is CASSPRALNEKLFF. Here the CDR3 DNA reads TGTGCCAGCAGCCCCCGGGCCCTTAATGAAAAACTGTTTTTT.

V usage is TRBV29-1 and J usage is TRBJ1-1; D is possibly TRBD1 (5 bases). Per the germline V gene, CDR1 is SQVTM and CDR2 is ANQGSEA. The CDR3 sequence is 13 residues long. V shed 5 bases and J shed 1 base, with 11 bases lying between them. The CDR3 bases are TGCAGCGTTCAGACAGCTGGGAACACTGAAGCTTTCTTT. Protein: CSVQTAGNTEAFF.